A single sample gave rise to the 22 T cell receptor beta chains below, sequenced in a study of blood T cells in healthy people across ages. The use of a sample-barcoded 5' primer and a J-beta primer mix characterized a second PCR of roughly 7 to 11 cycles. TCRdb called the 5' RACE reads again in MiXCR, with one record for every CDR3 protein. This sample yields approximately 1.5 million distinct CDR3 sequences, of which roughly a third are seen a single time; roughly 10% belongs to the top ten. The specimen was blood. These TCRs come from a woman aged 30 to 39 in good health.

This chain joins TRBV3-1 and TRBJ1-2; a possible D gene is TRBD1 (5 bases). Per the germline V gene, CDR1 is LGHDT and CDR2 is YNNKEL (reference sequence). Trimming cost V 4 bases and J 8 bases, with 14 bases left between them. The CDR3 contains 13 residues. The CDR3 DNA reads TGTGCCAGCAGCCGATGGGACCGCGGGGGCTACACCTTC. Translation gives CASSRWDRGGYTF.

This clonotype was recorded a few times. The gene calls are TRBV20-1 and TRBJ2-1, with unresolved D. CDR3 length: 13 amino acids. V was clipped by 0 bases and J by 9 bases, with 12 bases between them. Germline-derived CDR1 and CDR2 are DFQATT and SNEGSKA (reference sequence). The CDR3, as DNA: TGCAGTGCTAGAGATCTGACTTCCGGTGAGCAGTTCTTC. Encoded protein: CSARDLTSGEQFF.

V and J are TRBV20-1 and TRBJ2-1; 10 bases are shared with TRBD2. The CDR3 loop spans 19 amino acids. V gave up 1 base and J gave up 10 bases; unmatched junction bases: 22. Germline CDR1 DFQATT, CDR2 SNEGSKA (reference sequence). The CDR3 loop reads CSARGPIGERGGRGDEQFF. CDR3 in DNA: TGCAGTGCTAGAGGTCCCATCGGTGAGCGGGGGGGCCGTGGAGACGAGCAGTTCTTC.

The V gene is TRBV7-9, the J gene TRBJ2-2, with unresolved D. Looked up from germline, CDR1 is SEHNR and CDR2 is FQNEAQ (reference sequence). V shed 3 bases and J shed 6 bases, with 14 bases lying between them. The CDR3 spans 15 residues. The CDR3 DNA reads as TGTGCCAGCAGCTTCCACTCTATCACTCCCGGGGAGCTGTTTTTT. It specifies CASSFHSITPGELFF.

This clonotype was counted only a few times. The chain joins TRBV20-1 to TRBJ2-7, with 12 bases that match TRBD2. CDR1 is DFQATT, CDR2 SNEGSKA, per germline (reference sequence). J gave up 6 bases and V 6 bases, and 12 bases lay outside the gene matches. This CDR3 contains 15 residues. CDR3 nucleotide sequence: TGCAGTGCCCAGACTAGCGGGGGCTCCCAATCCGAGCAGTACTTC. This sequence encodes CSAQTSGGSQSEQYF.

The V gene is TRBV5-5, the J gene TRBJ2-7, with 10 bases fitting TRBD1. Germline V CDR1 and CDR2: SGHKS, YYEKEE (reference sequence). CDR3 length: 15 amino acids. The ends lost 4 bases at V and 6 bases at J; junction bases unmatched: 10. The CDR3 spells CASSPYMDRGFEQYF. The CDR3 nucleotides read TGTGCCAGCAGCCCTTACATGGACAGGGGGTTCGAGCAGTACTTC. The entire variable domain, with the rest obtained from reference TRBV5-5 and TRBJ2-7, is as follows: DAGVTQSPTHLIKTRGQQVTLRCSPISGHKSVSWYQQVLGQGPQFIFQYYEKEERGRGNFPDRFSARQFPNYSSELNVNALLLGDSALYLCASSPYMDRGFEQYFGPGTRLTVT.

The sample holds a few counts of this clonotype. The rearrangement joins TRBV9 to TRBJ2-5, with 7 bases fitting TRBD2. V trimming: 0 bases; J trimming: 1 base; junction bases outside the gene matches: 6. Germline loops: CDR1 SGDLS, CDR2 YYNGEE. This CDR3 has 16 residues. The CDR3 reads CASSVGTSGAQETQYF. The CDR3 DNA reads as TGTGCCAGCAGCGTAGGGACTAGTGGGGCCCAAGAGACCCAGTACTTC.

Written as DNA, the CDR3 is TGTGCCAGCAGTGAAATAGAGGATACGCAGTATTTT. Protein product: CASSEIEDTQYF. V gene TRBV25-1 combines with J gene TRBJ2-3, with D unclear. The CDR3 contains 12 residues. The V gene's germline CDR1 is MGHDK and CDR2 SYGVNS. V lost 2 bases and J lost 6, with 6 bases in between.

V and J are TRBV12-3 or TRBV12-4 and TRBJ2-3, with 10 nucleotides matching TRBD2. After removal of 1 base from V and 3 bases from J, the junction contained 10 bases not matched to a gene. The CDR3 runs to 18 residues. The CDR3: CASSLVRTSGNPTDTQYF. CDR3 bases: TGTGCCAGCAGTTTAGTGCGGACTAGCGGAAACCCGACAGATACGCAGTATTTT.

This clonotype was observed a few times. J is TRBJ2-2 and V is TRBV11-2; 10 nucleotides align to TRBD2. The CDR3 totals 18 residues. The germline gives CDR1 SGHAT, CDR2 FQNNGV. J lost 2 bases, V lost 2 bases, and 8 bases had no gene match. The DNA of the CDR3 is TGTGCCAGCAGCTTACGATCTAGCGGGGGAACTAACACCGGGGAGCTGTTTTTT. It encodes CASSLRSSGGTNTGELFF. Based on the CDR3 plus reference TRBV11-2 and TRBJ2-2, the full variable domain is EAGVAQSPRYKIIEKRQSVAFWCNPISGHATLYWYQQILGQGPKLLIQFQNNGVVDDSQLPKDRFSAERLKGVDSTLKIQPAKLEDSAVYLCASSLRSSGGTNTGELFFGEGSRLTVL.

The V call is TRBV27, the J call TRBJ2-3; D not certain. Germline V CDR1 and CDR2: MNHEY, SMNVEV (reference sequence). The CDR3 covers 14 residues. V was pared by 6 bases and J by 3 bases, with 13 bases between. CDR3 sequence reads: CASRRLSRTDTQYF. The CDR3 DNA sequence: TGTGCCAGCAGACGGCTAAGTAGGACAGATACGCAGTATTTT.

CDR3 sequence reads: CASRFTGTLNTEAFF. CDR3 nucleotide sequence: TGTGCCAGTAGGTTCACAGGGACGCTTAACACTGAAGCTTTCTTT. V gene TRBV19 combines with J gene TRBJ1-1, with a possible D match to TRBD1 (6 bases). Germline V gene lookup returns CDR1 LNHDA and CDR2 SQIVND (reference sequence). This CDR3 comprises 15 residues. V lost 6 bases to trimming and J lost 2 bases, with 16 bases between them.

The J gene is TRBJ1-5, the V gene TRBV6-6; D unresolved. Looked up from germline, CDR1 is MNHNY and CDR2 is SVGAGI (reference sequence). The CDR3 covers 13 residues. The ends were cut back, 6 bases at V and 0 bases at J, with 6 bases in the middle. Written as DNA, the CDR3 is TGTGCCAGCAGCACAAATAGCAATCAGCCCCAGCATTTT. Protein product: CASSTNSNQPQHF.

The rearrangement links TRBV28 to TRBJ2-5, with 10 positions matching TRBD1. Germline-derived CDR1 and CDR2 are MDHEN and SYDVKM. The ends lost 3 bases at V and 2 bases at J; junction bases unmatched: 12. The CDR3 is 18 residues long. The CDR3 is CASSFPAGAGQGQETQYF. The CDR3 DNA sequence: TGTGCCAGCAGTTTCCCCGCCGGGGCGGGACAGGGGCAAGAGACCCAGTACTTC.

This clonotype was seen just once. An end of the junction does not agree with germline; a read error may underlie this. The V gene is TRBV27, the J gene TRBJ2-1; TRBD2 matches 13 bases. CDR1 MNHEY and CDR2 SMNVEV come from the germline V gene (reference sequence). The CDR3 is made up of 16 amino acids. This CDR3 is CAGSSLTSGRYNEQFF. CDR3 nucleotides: TGTGCCGGCAGTTCCCTGACTAGCGGGAGGTACAATGAGCAGTTCTTC.

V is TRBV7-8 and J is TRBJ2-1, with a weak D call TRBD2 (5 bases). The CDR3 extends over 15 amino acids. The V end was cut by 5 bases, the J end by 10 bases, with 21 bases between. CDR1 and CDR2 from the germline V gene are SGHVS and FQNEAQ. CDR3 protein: CASSPLAQSSYEQFF. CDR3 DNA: TGTGCCAGCAGCCCGCTAGCCCAGAGCTCCTACGAGCAGTTCTTC. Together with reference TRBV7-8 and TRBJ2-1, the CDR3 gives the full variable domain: GAGVSQSPRYKVAKRGQDVALRCDPISGHVSLFWYQQALGQGPEFLTYFQNEAQLDKSGLPSDRFFAERPEGSVSTLKIQRTQQEDSAVYLCASSPLAQSSYEQFFGPGTRLTVL.

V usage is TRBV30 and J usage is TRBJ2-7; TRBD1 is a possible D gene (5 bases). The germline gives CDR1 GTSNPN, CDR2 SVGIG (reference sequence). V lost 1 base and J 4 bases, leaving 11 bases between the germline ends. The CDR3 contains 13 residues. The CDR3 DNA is TGTGCCTGGAGTGAGGGGCCCAAATACGAGCAGTACTTC. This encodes CAWSEGPKYEQYF.

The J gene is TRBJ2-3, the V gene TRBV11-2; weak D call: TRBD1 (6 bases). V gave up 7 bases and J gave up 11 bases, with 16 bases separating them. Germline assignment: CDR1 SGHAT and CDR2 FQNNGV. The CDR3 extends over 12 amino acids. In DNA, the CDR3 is TGTGCCAGCAACCGAGATGGGGGCATGCAGTATTTT. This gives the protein CASNRDGGMQYF.

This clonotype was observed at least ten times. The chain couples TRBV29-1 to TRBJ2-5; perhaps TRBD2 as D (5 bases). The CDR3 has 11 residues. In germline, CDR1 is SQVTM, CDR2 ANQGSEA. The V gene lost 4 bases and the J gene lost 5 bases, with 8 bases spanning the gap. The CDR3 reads CSVAPGETQYF. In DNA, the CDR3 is TGCAGCGTTGCGCCGGGGGAGACCCAGTACTTC.

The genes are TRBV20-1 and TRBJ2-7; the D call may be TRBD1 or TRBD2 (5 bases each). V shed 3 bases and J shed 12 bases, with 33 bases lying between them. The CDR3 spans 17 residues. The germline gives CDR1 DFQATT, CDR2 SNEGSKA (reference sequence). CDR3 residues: CSARSLVSPADKETRYF. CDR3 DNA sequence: TGCAGTGCTAGGTCCCTCGTCTCCCCAGCGGACAAAGAGACCCGGTACTTC.

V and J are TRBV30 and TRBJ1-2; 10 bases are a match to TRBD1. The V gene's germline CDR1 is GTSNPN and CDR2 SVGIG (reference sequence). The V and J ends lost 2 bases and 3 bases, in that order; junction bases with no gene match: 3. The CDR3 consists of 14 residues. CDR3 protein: CAWSLTGGYYGYTF. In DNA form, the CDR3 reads TGTGCCTGGAGTTTGACAGGGGGCTACTATGGCTACACCTTC.

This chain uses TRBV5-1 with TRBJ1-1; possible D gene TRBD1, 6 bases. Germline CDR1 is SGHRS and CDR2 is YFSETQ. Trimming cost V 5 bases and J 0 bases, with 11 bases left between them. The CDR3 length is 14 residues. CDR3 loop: CASSQGPMNTEAFF. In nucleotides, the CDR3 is TGCGCCAGCAGTCAGGGGCCCATGAACACTGAAGCTTTCTTT.